Listed below are T cell receptor beta chains from one sample, sequenced in a study of T cell responses to AZD1222 COVID-19 vaccine. Sequenced by immunoSEQ multiplex PCR; TCRdb stores in-frame clones only, minus some. Of over 120,000 clones detected, around 93% appear once; the ten largest clones hold about 9.1%. The sample consisted of peripheral blood, taken on day 0 of AZD1222 vaccination. Source of these receptors: an adult in good health. Both conserved end residues are part of each CDR3. A D gene is named only where the DNA matches it firmly. Clone sizes are given selectively: once, few, many, or a class where the clone is expanded.

size: -; V: TRBV10-3; J: TRBJ1-5; D: TRBD1; DNA: TGTGCCATCAGTGAGACAGGGGATGGTCAGCCCCAGCATTTT; CDR3: CAISETGDGQPQHF
size: -; V: TRBV7-2; J: TRBJ1-1; D: -; DNA: TGTGCCAGCAGCTCCCCCAAGGGGGGAGACCAAGCTTTCTTT; CDR3: CASSSPKGGDQAFF
size: -; V: TRBV6-5; J: TRBJ1-6; D: -; DNA: TGTGCCAGTCAGGGGATCGCCTCCTATAATTCACCCCTCCACTTT; CDR3: CASQGIASYNSPLHF
size: -; V: TRBV5-6; J: TRBJ2-3; D: -; DNA: TGTGCCAGCAGATTAGGAGGAGCTAGCACAGATACGCAGTATTTT; CDR3: CASRLGGASTDTQYF
size: once; V: TRBV19; J: TRBJ1-5; D: -; DNA: TGTGCCAGTGGTTCAGGCAACTATCAGCCCCAGCATTTT; CDR3: CASGSGNYQPQHF
size: few; V: TRBV5-4; J: TRBJ1-2; D: -; DNA: TGTGCCAGCAGCCGCGGGACGGAAACAAATGGCTACACCTTC; CDR3: CASSRGTETNGYTF
size: -; V: TRBV18; J: TRBJ1-2; D: -; DNA: TGTGCCAGCTCACCGGATGGACTGTCCTATGGCTACACCTTC; CDR3: CASSPDGLSYGYTF
size: -; V: TRBV19; J: TRBJ1-1; D: -; DNA: TGTGCCAGTAGTAATAAGATGAACACTGAAGCTTTCTTT; CDR3: CASSNKMNTEAFF
size: -; V: TRBV4-1; J: TRBJ1-5; D: -; DNA: TGCGCCAGCAGCCAAGCAGGGATGAGGGGCAATCAGCCCCAGCATTTT; CDR3: CASSQAGMRGNQPQHF
size: -; V: TRBV7-7; J: TRBJ2-1; D: TRBD2; DNA: TGTGCTAGCAGCCGACTAGCGGGGCGAGAGAATGAGCAGTTCTTC; CDR3: CASSRLAGRENEQFF
size: once; V: TRBV18; J: TRBJ1-2; D: -; DNA: TGTGCCAGCTCACCACCGGAGGCAAGTGGCTACACCTTC; CDR3: CASSPPEASGYTF
size: once; V: TRBV10-3; J: TRBJ2-2; D: -; DNA: TGTGCCATCAGCAGAGGTATTACCGGGGAGCTGTTTTTT; CDR3: CAISRGITGELFF
size: -; V: TRBV27; J: TRBJ1-6; D: -; DNA: TGTGCCAGCAGGACTACATACTCCTATAATTCACCCCTCCACTTT; CDR3: CASRTTYSYNSPLHF
size: -; V: TRBV5-1; J: TRBJ1-4; D: TRBD1; DNA: TGCGCCAGCAGCTTCTCAGGGGGAGAGGAAAAACTGTTTTTT; CDR3: CASSFSGGEEKLFF
size: -; V: TRBV6-4; J: TRBJ1-5; D: -; DNA: TGTGCCAGCAGGTGTTTAGGGACCCTCAATCAGCCCCAGCATTTT; CDR3: CASRCLGTLNQPQHF
size: -; V: TRBV4-2; J: TRBJ2-3; D: TRBD2; DNA: TGTGCCAGCAGCCGCACCGTAGCGGGGGCGCGGGGAGATACGCAGTATTTT; CDR3: CASSRTVAGARGDTQYF
size: -; V: TRBV6-2/TRBV6-3; J: TRBJ2-3; D: -; DNA: TGTGCCAGCAGTTACGGACAAACAGATACGCAGTATTTT; CDR3: CASSYGQTDTQYF
size: -; V: TRBV5-4; J: TRBJ1-1; D: -; DNA: TGTGCCAGCAGCTCCAATCAACTCATCGGACAGCTAAACACTGAAGCTTTCTTT; CDR3: CASSSNQLIGQLNTEAFF
size: -; V: TRBV6-5; J: TRBJ1-6; D: -; DNA: TGTGCCAGCGCCGGGTGGTATGATTCACCCCTCCACTTT; CDR3: CASAGWYDSPLHF
size: -; V: TRBV5-6; J: TRBJ1-5; D: -; DNA: TGTGCCAGCAGCTTGTGGGATAGCAATCAGCCCCAGCATTTT; CDR3: CASSLWDSNQPQHF
size: -; V: TRBV2; J: TRBJ1-5; D: -; DNA: TGTGCCAGCAGCTGGACGGTGAGCAATCAGCCCCAGCATTTT; CDR3: CASSWTVSNQPQHF
size: -; V: TRBV6-6; J: TRBJ1-3; D: -; DNA: TGTGCCAGCAGTTATATGGGTTCCTCCGGAAACACCATATATTTT; CDR3: CASSYMGSSGNTIYF
size: -; V: TRBV19; J: TRBJ2-3; D: -; DNA: TGTGCCAGTAGTATATCCAGCGGATACACAGATACGCAGTATTTT; CDR3: CASSISSGYTDTQYF
size: -; V: TRBV5-1; J: TRBJ1-2; D: -; DNA: TGCGCCAGCAGCTTAGAGGGCAGTGATGGCTACACCTTC; CDR3: CASSLEGSDGYTF
size: -; V: TRBV6-5; J: TRBJ1-4; D: TRBD1; DNA: TGTGCCAGCAGTCGGTACAGGGGATCTAATGAAAAACTGTTTTTT; CDR3: CASSRYRGSNEKLFF
size: -; V: TRBV5-4; J: TRBJ1-6; D: TRBD1; DNA: TGTGCCAGCAGCTCCAGGGGGGGTAATTCACCCCTCCACTTT; CDR3: CASSSRGGNSPLHF
size: few; V: TRBV6-5; J: TRBJ2-7; D: -; DNA: TGTGCCAGCAGTTACCAGTCGGGGGCGGGGTACGAGCAGTACTTC; CDR3: CASSYQSGAGYEQYF
size: -; V: TRBV6-5; J: TRBJ2-2; D: TRBD2; DNA: TGTGCCAGCAGTTACGGCCGGCGGGGGGGCGCCGGGGAGCTGTTTTTT; CDR3: CASSYGRRGGAGELFF
size: -; V: TRBV28; J: TRBJ2-5; D: TRBD2; DNA: TGTGCCAGCAGATCCCCGGGACTAGCTAGGGAGACCCAGTACTTC; CDR3: CASRSPGLARETQYF
size: -; V: TRBV29-1; J: TRBJ1-2; D: -; DNA: TGCAATGAAGTCCCACCGTTTTTTATGGACGGTCCGTATGGCTACACCTTC; CDR3: CNEVPPFFMDGPYGYTF
size: -; V: TRBV29-1; J: TRBJ1-1; D: TRBD1; DNA: TGCAGCGCATGGACAGGGGCTGAAGCTTTCTTT; CDR3: CSAWTGAEAFF
size: -; V: TRBV19; J: TRBJ1-2; D: -; DNA: TGTGCCAGTAGCCCCTCAGGAGGGGACACTTTATATGGCTACACCTTC; CDR3: CASSPSGGDTLYGYTF
size: -; V: TRBV18; J: TRBJ1-1; D: -; DNA: TGTGCCAGCTCACCACGCGGCGGGAACACTGAAGCTTTCTTT; CDR3: CASSPRGGNTEAFF
size: -; V: TRBV24-1; J: TRBJ1-1; D: -; DNA: TGTGCCACCAGTGACGGGACACTCGGTGAAGCTTTCTTT; CDR3: CATSDGTLGEAFF
size: -; V: TRBV3-1/TRBV3-2; J: TRBJ1-2; D: -; DNA: TGTGCCAGCAGCCAAGATCTTGGGGGGGACAAGTGGAGCTATGGCTACACCTTC; CDR3: CASSQDLGGDKWSYGYTF
size: -; V: TRBV4-2; J: TRBJ2-4; D: TRBD2; DNA: TGTGCCAGCAGCCAAGTGGGGGAGGGAATAGCCAAAAACATTCAGTACTTC; CDR3: CASSQVGEGIAKNIQYF
size: -; V: TRBV6-2/TRBV6-3; J: TRBJ1-1; D: -; DNA: TGTGCCAGCAGTCCCGGGCGCGAGGTGGATGAAGCTTTCTTT; CDR3: CASSPGREVDEAFF
size: once; V: TRBV12-3/TRBV12-4; J: TRBJ1-2; D: -; DNA: TGTGCCAGCAGTTTATCTTTGGGTTCCGGCTACACCTTC; CDR3: CASSLSLGSGYTF
size: -; V: TRBV6-5; J: TRBJ2-3; D: -; DNA: TGTGCCAGCAGTCGGGGGGCCCGCACAGATACGCAGTATTTT; CDR3: CASSRGARTDTQYF
size: -; V: TRBV20-1; J: TRBJ1-6; D: -; DNA: TGCAGTGCTAGTCCAGAGTGGGGGCCCGGGACACCTAATTCACCCCTCCACTTT; CDR3: CSASPEWGPGTPNSPLHF
size: -; V: TRBV7-9; J: TRBJ2-2; D: TRBD1; DNA: TGTGCCAGCAGCCTAACAGGGGCTCTACTCCCGTTTTTT; CDR3: CASSLTGALLPFF
size: -; V: TRBV7-2; J: TRBJ2-4; D: TRBD1; DNA: TGTGCCAGCAGCCCGAGACAGGGGCGGAACATTCAGTACTTC; CDR3: CASSPRQGRNIQYF
size: -; V: TRBV27; J: TRBJ2-5; D: -; DNA: TGTGCCAGCAGTTTACGAAGGGGGTATGAGACCCAGTACTTC; CDR3: CASSLRRGYETQYF
size: -; V: TRBV7-9; J: TRBJ1-4; D: -; DNA: TGTGCCATCTGGGACCCCGCTGAAACTAATGAAAAACTGTTTTTT; CDR3: CAIWDPAETNEKLFF
size: -; V: TRBV2; J: TRBJ2-1; D: -; DNA: TGTGCCAGCAGTGAAATTTTATCAGGGCGACAGGTTTATGAGCAGTTCTTC; CDR3: CASSEILSGRQVYEQFF
size: -; V: TRBV6-2/TRBV6-3; J: TRBJ2-1; D: -; DNA: TGTGCCAGCAGTCCCCTAACCCACAATGAGCAGTTCTTC; CDR3: CASSPLTHNEQFF
size: -; V: TRBV7-2; J: TRBJ1-5; D: -; DNA: TGTGCCAGCAGCTTATGGGACACCATTTATCAGCCCCAGCATTTT; CDR3: CASSLWDTIYQPQHF
size: -; V: TRBV11-1; J: TRBJ2-1; D: TRBD2; DNA: TGTGCCAGCAGCCCCGACCGGGGGGACCTGGGGAATGAGCAGTTCTTC; CDR3: CASSPDRGDLGNEQFF
size: -; V: TRBV27; J: TRBJ1-5; D: -; DNA: TGTGCCAGCAGTTTGATTGGGAGCAATCAGCCCCAGCATTTT; CDR3: CASSLIGSNQPQHF
size: -; V: TRBV5-4; J: TRBJ2-7; D: TRBD1; DNA: TGTGCCAGCAGCTCCTTCCGGGACAGAAATTCAGGCGAGCAGTACTTC; CDR3: CASSSFRDRNSGEQYF